A single sample is the source of the 3 T cell receptor beta chains below, sequenced in a study of human thymus T cells. Sequenced by immunoSEQ multiplex PCR; TCRdb stores in-frame clones only, minus some. The repertoire consists of roughly 86,000 clones, with about 96% occurring once and the leading ten covering roughly 0.031%. Resections removed during corrective heart surgery provided the thymus tissue used. The specimen sequenced was thymus tissue. These receptors all come from a boy under two years old with a congenital heart defect but otherwise immunologically healthy.

This chain joins TRBV7-3 and TRBJ2-3, with 8 bases identical to TRBD1. CDR1 SGHTA and CDR2 FQGTGA come from the germline V gene. The CDR3 covers 15 residues. After removal of 0 bases from V and 2 bases from J, the junction contained 1 base not matched to a gene. The CDR3 DNA sequence: TGTGCCAGCAGCTTAACGACAGGGGTCACAGATACGCAGTATTTT. Amino acid sequence: CASSLTTGVTDTQYF.

The chain couples TRBV6-1 to TRBJ1-5, with D possibly TRBD1 on 5 matching bases. V was clipped by 4 bases and J by 2 bases, with 15 bases between them. CDR3 size: 16 residues. The germline V gene encodes CDR1 MNHNS and CDR2 SASEGT. CDR3 sequence: CASSGQGLEGNQPQHF. Here the CDR3 DNA reads TGTGCCAGCAGTGGGCAGGGCTTAGAGGGCAATCAGCCCCAGCATTTT.

The chain has TRBV7-9 and TRBJ1-1; 8 bases fit TRBD1. CDR1 SEHNR and CDR2 FQNEAQ come from the germline V gene (reference sequence). This CDR3 comprises 16 residues. The V and J ends lost 5 bases and 0 bases, in that order; junction bases with no gene match: 8. The CDR3 here is CASSLEKTGVNTEAFF. The CDR3 bases are TGTGCCAGCAGCCTAGAGAAGACAGGGGTGAACACTGAAGCTTTCTTT.